The rows below give T cell receptor beta chains drawn from one sample of a study of T cell changes during pregnancy in multiple sclerosis. The method was immunoSEQ multiplex PCR; TCRdb's version includes in-frame clones alone and lacks a portion of them. The sample has over 70,000 clones, less than 95% seen once. The sequencing here drew on peripheral blood, taken in the first trimester of pregnancy. These receptors were obtained from a female donor in good health, enrolled as a control in a pregnancy study. CDR3s include the opening cysteine and the closing phenylalanine or tryptophan. The order of the fields is clone size, D gene, J gene, V gene, CDR3 DNA, CDR3 protein. D genes are given only for firm matches. Only some rows state a clone size, as once, few, many or a class for expanded clones.

clone_size: -
d_call: TRBD1
j_call: TRBJ2-5
v_call: TRBV6-1
cdr3_nt: TGTGCCAGCAGTGAAGCGGACGGGACAGGGGGCGCTAGGAAAGAGACCCAGTACTTC
cdr3_aa: CASSEADGTGGARKETQYF

clone_size: once
d_call: TRBD1
j_call: TRBJ1-2
v_call: TRBV6-1
cdr3_nt: TGTGCCAGCAGTGGCGGGACAGGCCACTTTAATGGCTACACCTTC
cdr3_aa: CASSGGTGHFNGYTF

clone_size: -
d_call: -
j_call: TRBJ1-2
v_call: TRBV28
cdr3_nt: TGTGCCAGCAAAACCCAGGGAGGGAACTATGGCTACACCTTC
cdr3_aa: CASKTQGGNYGYTF

clone_size: -
d_call: TRBD1
j_call: TRBJ1-2
v_call: TRBV11-1
cdr3_nt: TGTGCCAGCGGGAAGACCGGGACAGACTATGGCTACACCTTC
cdr3_aa: CASGKTGTDYGYTF

clone_size: -
d_call: -
j_call: TRBJ1-3
v_call: TRBV19
cdr3_nt: TGTGCCAGTAATCCCCTGGACAGCGTCGGAAACACCATATATTTT
cdr3_aa: CASNPLDSVGNTIYF

clone_size: -
d_call: -
j_call: TRBJ2-3
v_call: TRBV7-2
cdr3_nt: TGTGCCAGCAGCTCTTGGGCCTACACAGATACGCAGTATTTT
cdr3_aa: CASSSWAYTDTQYF

clone_size: -
d_call: TRBD1
j_call: TRBJ1-2
v_call: TRBV27
cdr3_nt: TGTGCCAGCAGCTCGGGACAGGGGGCCAGGAACTATGGCTACACCTTC
cdr3_aa: CASSSGQGARNYGYTF

clone_size: -
d_call: TRBD1
j_call: TRBJ1-1
v_call: TRBV27
cdr3_nt: TGTGCCAGCAACAGGGGCGCTGAAGCTTTCTTT
cdr3_aa: CASNRGAEAFF

clone_size: -
d_call: -
j_call: TRBJ1-5
v_call: TRBV21-1
cdr3_nt: TGTGCCAGCAGCAAAGGGAGGAACCGGAGCAATCAGCCCCAGCATTTT
cdr3_aa: CASSKGRNRSNQPQHF

clone_size: -
d_call: -
j_call: TRBJ2-7
v_call: TRBV7-8
cdr3_nt: TGTGCCAGCAGCTTTTACTTACCGGACAGAGCCTACGAGCAGTACTTC
cdr3_aa: CASSFYLPDRAYEQYF

clone_size: -
d_call: TRBD2
j_call: TRBJ2-7
v_call: TRBV7-9
cdr3_nt: TGTGCCAGCAGCTTAGATGTTTCGGGAGGAGAGCAGTACTTC
cdr3_aa: CASSLDVSGGEQYF

clone_size: -
d_call: -
j_call: TRBJ1-1
v_call: TRBV7-9
cdr3_nt: TGTGCCAGCAGCCCACAGGGCGCGGCTGAAGCTTTCTTT
cdr3_aa: CASSPQGAAEAFF

clone_size: -
d_call: TRBD2
j_call: TRBJ2-3
v_call: TRBV9
cdr3_nt: TGTGCCAGCAGCGTAGCTCCGGGGGGGCTTGCAGATACGCAGTATTTT
cdr3_aa: CASSVAPGGLADTQYF

clone_size: -
d_call: -
j_call: TRBJ1-2
v_call: TRBV2
cdr3_nt: TGTGCCAGCACTCAGGGAAACTATGGCTACACCTTC
cdr3_aa: CASTQGNYGYTF

clone_size: -
d_call: -
j_call: TRBJ2-7
v_call: TRBV30
cdr3_nt: TGTGCCTGGAGTGTTACCGGAAGGGGCGAGCAGTACTTC
cdr3_aa: CAWSVTGRGEQYF

clone_size: -
d_call: TRBD2
j_call: TRBJ2-3
v_call: TRBV5-1
cdr3_nt: TGCGCCAGCAGCTTGGCCGGGGGGGTGGATACGCAGTATTTT
cdr3_aa: CASSLAGGVDTQYF

clone_size: once
d_call: -
j_call: TRBJ1-1
v_call: TRBV7-2
cdr3_nt: TGTGCCAGCAGCTTAGAGTCGGGAAACACTGAAGCTTTCTTT
cdr3_aa: CASSLESGNTEAFF

clone_size: -
d_call: TRBD2
j_call: TRBJ2-2
v_call: TRBV11-3
cdr3_nt: TGTGCCAGCAGCCCACGGACTAGCGGGGACACCGGGGAGCTGTTTTTT
cdr3_aa: CASSPRTSGDTGELFF

clone_size: -
d_call: -
j_call: TRBJ1-1
v_call: TRBV27
cdr3_nt: TGTGCCAGCAATGTAAGGCGGCTCTTCGGGAACACTGAAGCTTTCTTT
cdr3_aa: CASNVRRLFGNTEAFF

clone_size: -
d_call: TRBD2
j_call: TRBJ2-2
v_call: TRBV18
cdr3_nt: TGTGCCAGCTCACAGAGCGGGGGAAGTATCTCCGGGGAGCTGTTTTTT
cdr3_aa: CASSQSGGSISGELFF

clone_size: few
d_call: TRBD1
j_call: TRBJ1-1
v_call: TRBV18
cdr3_nt: TGTGCCAGCTCACCACCGGACAGGGGGACTGAAGCTTTCTTT
cdr3_aa: CASSPPDRGTEAFF

clone_size: -
d_call: -
j_call: TRBJ2-4
v_call: TRBV6-1
cdr3_nt: TGTGCCAGCAGTGGAGGCATTCAGTACTTC
cdr3_aa: CASSGGIQYF

clone_size: -
d_call: TRBD1
j_call: TRBJ1-1
v_call: TRBV7-3
cdr3_nt: TGTGCCAGCAGCCGCCACGGGACAGATGAAGCTTTCTTT
cdr3_aa: CASSRHGTDEAFF

clone_size: -
d_call: -
j_call: TRBJ2-6
v_call: TRBV27
cdr3_nt: TGTGCCAGCAGTTTACAAGCAGGGGCCAACGTCCTGACTTTC
cdr3_aa: CASSLQAGANVLTF

clone_size: -
d_call: TRBD2
j_call: TRBJ2-1
v_call: TRBV27
cdr3_nt: TGTGCCAGCCGCCCCGGGGGGTATAATGAGCAGTTCTTC
cdr3_aa: CASRPGGYNEQFF

clone_size: -
d_call: TRBD2
j_call: TRBJ2-5
v_call: TRBV7-2
cdr3_nt: TGTGCCAGCAGCTTAGGGTTGGTAGCGGGGGGGAGAGAGACCCAGTACTTC
cdr3_aa: CASSLGLVAGGRETQYF

clone_size: -
d_call: TRBD2
j_call: TRBJ2-1
v_call: TRBV14
cdr3_nt: TGTGCCAGCAGCCCGCAGGGAGGGCTCTCCTACAATGAGCAGTTCTTC
cdr3_aa: CASSPQGGLSYNEQFF

clone_size: -
d_call: -
j_call: TRBJ2-4
v_call: TRBV30
cdr3_nt: TGTGCCTGGAGTCAAGACCCTGGAGACTTCGTAGCCAAAAACATTCAGTACTTC
cdr3_aa: CAWSQDPGDFVAKNIQYF

clone_size: -
d_call: TRBD1
j_call: TRBJ2-7
v_call: TRBV6-5
cdr3_nt: TGTGCCAGCAGTTACGCAGACAGGGGAAGGCTCTACGAGCAGTACTTC
cdr3_aa: CASSYADRGRLYEQYF

clone_size: -
d_call: -
j_call: TRBJ2-7
v_call: TRBV4-1
cdr3_nt: TGCGCCAGCAGCCAAGAGAGGGTCCCCGAGAGCTCCTACGAGCAGTACTTC
cdr3_aa: CASSQERVPESSYEQYF

clone_size: -
d_call: -
j_call: TRBJ2-6
v_call: TRBV6-1
cdr3_nt: TGTGCCAGCAGGGCATCAAGCTCTGGGGCCAACGTCCTGACTTTC
cdr3_aa: CASRASSSGANVLTF

clone_size: -
d_call: TRBD2
j_call: TRBJ2-4
v_call: TRBV10-3
cdr3_nt: TGTGCCATCAGTGCGGGGGGCATTCAGTACTTC
cdr3_aa: CAISAGGIQYF

clone_size: -
d_call: TRBD1
j_call: TRBJ1-5
v_call: TRBV15
cdr3_nt: TGTGCCACCAGCATGGGGACAGCATATCAGCCCCAGCATTTT
cdr3_aa: CATSMGTAYQPQHF

clone_size: -
d_call: TRBD2
j_call: TRBJ2-5
v_call: TRBV4-1
cdr3_nt: TGCGCCAGCAGCCTTGGACTAGCGGGGGGGCTTAGGACCCAGTACTTC
cdr3_aa: CASSLGLAGGLRTQYF

clone_size: -
d_call: TRBD1
j_call: TRBJ2-1
v_call: TRBV6-1
cdr3_nt: TGTGCCAGCAGTGAACGACAGGGGGCCTCCTACAATGAGCAGTTCTTC
cdr3_aa: CASSERQGASYNEQFF